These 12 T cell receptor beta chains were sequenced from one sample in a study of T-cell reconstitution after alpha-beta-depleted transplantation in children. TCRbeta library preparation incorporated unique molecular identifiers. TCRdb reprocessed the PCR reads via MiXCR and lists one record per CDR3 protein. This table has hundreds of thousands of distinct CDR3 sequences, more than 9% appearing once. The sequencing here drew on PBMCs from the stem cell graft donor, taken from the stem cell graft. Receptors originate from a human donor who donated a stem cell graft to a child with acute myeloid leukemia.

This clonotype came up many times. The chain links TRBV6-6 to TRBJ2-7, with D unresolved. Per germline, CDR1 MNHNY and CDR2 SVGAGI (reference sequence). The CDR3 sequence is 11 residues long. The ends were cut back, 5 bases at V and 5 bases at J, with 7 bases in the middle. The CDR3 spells CASSTIDEQYF. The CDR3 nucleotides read TGTGCCAGCAGTACTATCGACGAGCAGTACTTC.

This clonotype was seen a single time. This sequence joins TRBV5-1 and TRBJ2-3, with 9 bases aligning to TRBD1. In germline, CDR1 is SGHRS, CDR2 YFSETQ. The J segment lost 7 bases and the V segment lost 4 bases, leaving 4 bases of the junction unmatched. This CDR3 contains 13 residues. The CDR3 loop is CASSGTGLNTQYF. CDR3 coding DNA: TGCGCCAGCAGCGGGACAGGGCTGAATACGCAGTATTTT.

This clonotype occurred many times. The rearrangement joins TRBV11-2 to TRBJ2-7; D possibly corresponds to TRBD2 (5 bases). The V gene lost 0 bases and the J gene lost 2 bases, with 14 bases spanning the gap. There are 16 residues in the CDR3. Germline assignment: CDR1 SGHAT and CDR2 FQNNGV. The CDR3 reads CASSLESRTAAYEQYF. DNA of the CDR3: TGTGCCAGCAGCTTAGAGTCCCGAACAGCGGCCTACGAGCAGTACTTC.

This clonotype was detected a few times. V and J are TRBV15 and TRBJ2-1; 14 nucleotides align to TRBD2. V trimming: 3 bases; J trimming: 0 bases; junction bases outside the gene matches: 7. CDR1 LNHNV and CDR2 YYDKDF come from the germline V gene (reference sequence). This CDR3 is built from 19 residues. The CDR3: CATSRGLAGVSSSYNEQFF. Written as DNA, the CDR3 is TGTGCCACCAGCAGGGGACTAGCGGGAGTTTCGAGCTCCTACAATGAGCAGTTCTTC. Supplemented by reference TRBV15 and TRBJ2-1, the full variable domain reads DAMVIQNPRYQVTQFGKPVTLSCSQTLNHNVMYWYQQKSSQAPKLLFHYYDKDFNNEADTPDNFQSRRPNTSFCFLDIRSPGLGDTAMYLCATSRGLAGVSSSYNEQFFGPGTRLTVL.

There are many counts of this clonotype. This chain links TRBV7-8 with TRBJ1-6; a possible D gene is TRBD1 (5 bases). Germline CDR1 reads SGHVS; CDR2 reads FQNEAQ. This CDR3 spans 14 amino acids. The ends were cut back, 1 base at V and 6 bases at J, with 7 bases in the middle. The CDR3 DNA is TGTGCCAGCAGCTTAGGAGACAGTAATTCACCCCTCCACTTT. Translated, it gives CASSLGDSNSPLHF. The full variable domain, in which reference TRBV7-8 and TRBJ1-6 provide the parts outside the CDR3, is GAGVSQSPRYKVAKRGQDVALRCDPISGHVSLFWYQQALGQGPEFLTYFQNEAQLDKSGLPSDRFFAERPEGSVSTLKIQRTQQEDSAVYLCASSLGDSNSPLHFGNGTRLTVT.

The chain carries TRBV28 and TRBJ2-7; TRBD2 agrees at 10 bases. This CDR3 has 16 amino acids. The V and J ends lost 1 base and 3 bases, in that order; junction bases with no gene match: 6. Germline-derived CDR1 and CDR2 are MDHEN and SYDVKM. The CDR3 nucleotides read TGTGCCAGCAGTTTATCGGCTAGCGGGAGAATCTACGAGCAGTACTTC. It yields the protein CASSLSASGRIYEQYF.

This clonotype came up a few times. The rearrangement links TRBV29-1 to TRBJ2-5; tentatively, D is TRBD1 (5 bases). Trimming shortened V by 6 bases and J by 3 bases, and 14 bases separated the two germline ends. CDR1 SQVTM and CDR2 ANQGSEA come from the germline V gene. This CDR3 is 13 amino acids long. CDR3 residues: CSVETVRKETQYF. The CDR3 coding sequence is TGCAGCGTCGAGACAGTCAGGAAAGAGACCCAGTACTTC.

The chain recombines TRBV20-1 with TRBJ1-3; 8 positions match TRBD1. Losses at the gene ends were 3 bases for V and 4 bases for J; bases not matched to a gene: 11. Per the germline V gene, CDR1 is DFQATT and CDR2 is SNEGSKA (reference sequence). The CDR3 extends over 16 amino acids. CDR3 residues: CSASPRQGAIGNTIYF. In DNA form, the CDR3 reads TGCAGTGCTAGCCCCCGGCAGGGGGCGATCGGAAACACCATATATTTT.

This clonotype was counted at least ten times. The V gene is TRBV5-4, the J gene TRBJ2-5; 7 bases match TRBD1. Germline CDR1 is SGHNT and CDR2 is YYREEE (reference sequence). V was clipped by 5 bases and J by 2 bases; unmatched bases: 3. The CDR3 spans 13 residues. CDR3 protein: CASSRGQQETQYF. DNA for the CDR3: TGTGCCAGCAGTCGGGGACAGCAAGAGACCCAGTACTTC.

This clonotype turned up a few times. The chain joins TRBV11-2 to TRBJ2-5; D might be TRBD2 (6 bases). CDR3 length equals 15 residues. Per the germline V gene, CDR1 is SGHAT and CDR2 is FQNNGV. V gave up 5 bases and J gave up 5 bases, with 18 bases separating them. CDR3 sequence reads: CASSLGGGNGETQYF. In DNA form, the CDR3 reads TGTGCCAGCAGCCTCGGCGGAGGGAATGGGGAGACCCAGTACTTC.

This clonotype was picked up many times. The CDR3 protein is CASSSQGNQPQHF. The CDR3 region has the DNA TGTGCCAGCTCATCCCAGGGAAATCAGCCCCAGCATTTT. The genes are TRBV18 and TRBJ1-5, with D maybe TRBD1 (5 bases). Per the germline V gene, CDR1 is KGHSH and CDR2 is LQKENI. V dropped 5 bases and J dropped 4 bases, with 9 bases sitting between them. This CDR3 region has 13 residues.

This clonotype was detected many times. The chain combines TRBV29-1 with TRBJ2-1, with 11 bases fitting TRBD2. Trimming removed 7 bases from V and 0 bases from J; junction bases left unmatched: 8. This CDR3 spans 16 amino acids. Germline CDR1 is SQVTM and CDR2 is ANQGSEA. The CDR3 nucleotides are TGCAGCGCCCGGGAGGGACTAGCGGTCTCCTACAATGAGCAGTTCTTC. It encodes CSAREGLAVSYNEQFF.